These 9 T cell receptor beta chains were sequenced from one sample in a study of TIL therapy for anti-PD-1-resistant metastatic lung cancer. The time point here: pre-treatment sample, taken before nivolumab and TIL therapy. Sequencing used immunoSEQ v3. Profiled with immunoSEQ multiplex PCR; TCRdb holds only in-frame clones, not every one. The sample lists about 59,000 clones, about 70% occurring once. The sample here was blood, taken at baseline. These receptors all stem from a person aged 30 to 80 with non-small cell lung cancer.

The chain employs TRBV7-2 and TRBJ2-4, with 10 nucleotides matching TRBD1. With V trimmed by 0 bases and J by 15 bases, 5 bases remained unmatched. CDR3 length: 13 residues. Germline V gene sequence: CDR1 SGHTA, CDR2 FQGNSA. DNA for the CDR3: TGTGCCAGCAGCTTAGCGGGGACAGGGGAGGGGTACTTC. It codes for CASSLAGTGEGYF.

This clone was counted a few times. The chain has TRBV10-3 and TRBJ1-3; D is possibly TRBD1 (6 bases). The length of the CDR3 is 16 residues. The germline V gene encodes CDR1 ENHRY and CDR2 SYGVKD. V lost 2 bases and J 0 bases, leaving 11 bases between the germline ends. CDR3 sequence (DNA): TGTGCCATCAGTGAGCGGACAGTTAGCTCTGGAAACACCATATATTTT. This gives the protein CAISERTVSSGNTIYF.

The CDR3 protein is CASSAGQVPNQPQHF. The CDR3 region has the DNA TGTGCCAGCAGTGCGGGACAGGTTCCTAATCAGCCCCAGCATTTT. J is TRBJ1-5 and V is TRBV6-1; 8 bases are a match to TRBD1. Germline V lookup: CDR1 MNHNS, CDR2 SASEGT. CDR3 size: 15 residues. V shed 4 bases, J shed 4 bases, and the junction held 6 bases outside the gene matches.

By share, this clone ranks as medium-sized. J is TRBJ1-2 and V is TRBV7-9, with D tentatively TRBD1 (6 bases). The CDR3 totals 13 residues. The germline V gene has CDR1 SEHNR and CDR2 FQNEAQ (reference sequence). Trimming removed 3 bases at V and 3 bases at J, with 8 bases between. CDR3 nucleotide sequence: TGTGCCAGCAGCTTTGGACAGCACTATGGCTACACCTTC. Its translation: CASSFGQHYGYTF.

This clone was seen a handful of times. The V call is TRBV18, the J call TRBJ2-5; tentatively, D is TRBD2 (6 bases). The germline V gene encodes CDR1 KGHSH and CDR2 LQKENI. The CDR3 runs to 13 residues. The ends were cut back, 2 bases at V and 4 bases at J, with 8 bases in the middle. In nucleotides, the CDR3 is TGTGCCAGCTCACCATCAGCGGGAGAGACCCAGTACTTC. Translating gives CASSPSAGETQYF.

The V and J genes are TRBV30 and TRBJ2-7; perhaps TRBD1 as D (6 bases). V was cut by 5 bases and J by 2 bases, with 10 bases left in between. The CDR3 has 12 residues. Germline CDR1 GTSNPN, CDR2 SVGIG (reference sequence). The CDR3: CAWARGTYEQYF. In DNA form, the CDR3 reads TGTGCCTGGGCGAGGGGGACCTACGAGCAGTACTTC.

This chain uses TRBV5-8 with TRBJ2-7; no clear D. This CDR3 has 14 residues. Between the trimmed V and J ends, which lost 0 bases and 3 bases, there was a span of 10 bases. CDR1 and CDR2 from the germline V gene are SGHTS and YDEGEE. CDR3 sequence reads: CASSLGVYRYEQYF. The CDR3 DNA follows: TGTGCCAGCAGCTTGGGGGTTTATCGCTACGAGCAGTACTTC.

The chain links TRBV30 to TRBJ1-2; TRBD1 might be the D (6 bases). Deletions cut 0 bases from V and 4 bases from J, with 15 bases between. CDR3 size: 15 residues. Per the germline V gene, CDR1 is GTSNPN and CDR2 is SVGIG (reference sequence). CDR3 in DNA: TGTGCCTGGAGTGTACCCGGGGGCCAAACCTATGGCTACACCTTC. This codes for CAWSVPGGQTYGYTF.

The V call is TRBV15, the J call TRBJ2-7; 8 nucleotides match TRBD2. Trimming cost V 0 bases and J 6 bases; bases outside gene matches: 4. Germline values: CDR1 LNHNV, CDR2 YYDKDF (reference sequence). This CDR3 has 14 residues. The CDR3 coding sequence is TGTGCCACCAGCAGAGATAGCGGGAAAAGCGAGCAGTACTTC. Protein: CATSRDSGKSEQYF.